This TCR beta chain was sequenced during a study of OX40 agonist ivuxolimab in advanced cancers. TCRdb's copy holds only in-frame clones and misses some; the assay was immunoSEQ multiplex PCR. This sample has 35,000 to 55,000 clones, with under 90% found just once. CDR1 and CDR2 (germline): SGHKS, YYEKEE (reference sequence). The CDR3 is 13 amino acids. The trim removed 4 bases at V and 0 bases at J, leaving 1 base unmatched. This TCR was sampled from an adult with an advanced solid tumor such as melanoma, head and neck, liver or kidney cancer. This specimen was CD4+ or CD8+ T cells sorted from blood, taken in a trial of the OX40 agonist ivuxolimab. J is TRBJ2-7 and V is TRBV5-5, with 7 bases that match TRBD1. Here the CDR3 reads CASSEGASYEQYF. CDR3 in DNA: TGTGCCAGCAGCGAGGGGGCCTCCTACGAGCAGTACTTC.